This entry concerns a single T cell receptor beta chain. This entry comes from a study of blood T cell repertoires in COVID-19. Donors of Cohort 3 who recovered were those that had two negative PCRs, clearance, or symptom resolution. The data were produced by immunoSEQ multiplex PCR, yet TCRdb's version contains in-frame clones alone and is incomplete. Here the sample spans a few hundred thousand clones, under 85% being singletons. Germline assignment: CDR1 SGDLS and CDR2 YYNGEE. Trimming took off 2 bases at V and 5 bases at J, with 11 bases between the two ends. The CDR3 length is 14 residues. Sequencing was done on a sample of PBMCs or T cells enriched from blood (not recorded which). The source is a woman aged 45-65 years who had recovered from COVID-19. The gene calls are TRBV9 and TRBJ1-5; D is unclear. Here the CDR3 DNA reads TGTGCCAGCAGCGTGGAGGCTCGGGATCAGCCCCAGCATTTT. Amino acids: CASSVEARDQPQHF.